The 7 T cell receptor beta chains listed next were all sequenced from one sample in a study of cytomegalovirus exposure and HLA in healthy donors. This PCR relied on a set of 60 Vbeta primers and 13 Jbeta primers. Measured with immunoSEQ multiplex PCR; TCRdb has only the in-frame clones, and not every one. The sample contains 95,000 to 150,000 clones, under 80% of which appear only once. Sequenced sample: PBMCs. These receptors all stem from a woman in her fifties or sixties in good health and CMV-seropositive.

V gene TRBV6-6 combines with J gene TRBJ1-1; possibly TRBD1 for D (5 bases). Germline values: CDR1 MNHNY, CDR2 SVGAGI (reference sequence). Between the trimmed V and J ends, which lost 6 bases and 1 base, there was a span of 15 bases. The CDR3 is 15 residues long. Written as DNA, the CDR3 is TGTGCCAGCAGGGGGGAGGGAGACTCGAACACTGAAGCTTTCTTT. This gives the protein CASRGEGDSNTEAFF.

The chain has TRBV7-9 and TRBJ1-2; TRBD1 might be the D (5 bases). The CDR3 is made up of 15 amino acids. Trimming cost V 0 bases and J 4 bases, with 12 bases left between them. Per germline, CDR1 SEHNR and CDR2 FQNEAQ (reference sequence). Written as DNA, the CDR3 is TGTGCCAGCAGCTTAGCGCGCCAGGGCAGCTATGGCTACACCTTC. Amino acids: CASSLARQGSYGYTF.

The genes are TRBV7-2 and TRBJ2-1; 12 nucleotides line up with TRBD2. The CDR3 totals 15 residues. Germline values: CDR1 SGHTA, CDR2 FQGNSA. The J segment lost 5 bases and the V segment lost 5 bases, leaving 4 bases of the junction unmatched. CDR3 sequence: CASSVLAGGHNEQFF. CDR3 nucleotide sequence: TGTGCCAGCAGCGTACTAGCGGGAGGACACAATGAGCAGTTCTTC.

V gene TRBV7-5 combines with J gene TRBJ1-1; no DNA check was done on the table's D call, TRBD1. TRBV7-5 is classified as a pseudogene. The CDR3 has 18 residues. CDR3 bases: TGTGCCAGAAACCTAGGGGGTAAAACAGAAAACTCGAACACTGAAGCTTTCTTT. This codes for CARNLGGKTENSNTEAFF.

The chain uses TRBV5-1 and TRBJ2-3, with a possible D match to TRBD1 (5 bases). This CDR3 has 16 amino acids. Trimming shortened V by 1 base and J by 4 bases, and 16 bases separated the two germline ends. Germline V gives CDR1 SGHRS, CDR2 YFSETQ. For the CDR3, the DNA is TGCGCCAGCAGCTTGCAGGGTCAGGGTCTGGCAGATACGCAGTATTTT. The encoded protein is CASSLQGQGLADTQYF. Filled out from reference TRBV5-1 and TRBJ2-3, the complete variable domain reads KAGVTQTPRYLIKTRGQQVTLSCSPISGHRSVSWYQQTPGQGLQFLFEYFSETQRNKGNFPGRFSGRQFSNSRSEMNVSTLELGDSALYLCASSLQGQGLADTQYFGPGTRLTVL.

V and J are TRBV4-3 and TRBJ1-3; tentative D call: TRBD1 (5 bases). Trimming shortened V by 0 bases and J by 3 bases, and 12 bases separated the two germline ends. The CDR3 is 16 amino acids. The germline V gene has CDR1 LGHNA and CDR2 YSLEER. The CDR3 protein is CASSQDRGTYGNTIYF. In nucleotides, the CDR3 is TGCGCCAGCAGCCAAGATAGGGGCACATATGGAAACACCATATATTTT.

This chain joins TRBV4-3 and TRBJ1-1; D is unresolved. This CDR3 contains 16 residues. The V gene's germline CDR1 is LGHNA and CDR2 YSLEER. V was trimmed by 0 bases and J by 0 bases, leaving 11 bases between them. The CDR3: CASSQDRGSMNTEAFF. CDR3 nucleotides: TGCGCCAGCAGCCAAGATAGAGGCTCTATGAACACTGAAGCTTTCTTT.